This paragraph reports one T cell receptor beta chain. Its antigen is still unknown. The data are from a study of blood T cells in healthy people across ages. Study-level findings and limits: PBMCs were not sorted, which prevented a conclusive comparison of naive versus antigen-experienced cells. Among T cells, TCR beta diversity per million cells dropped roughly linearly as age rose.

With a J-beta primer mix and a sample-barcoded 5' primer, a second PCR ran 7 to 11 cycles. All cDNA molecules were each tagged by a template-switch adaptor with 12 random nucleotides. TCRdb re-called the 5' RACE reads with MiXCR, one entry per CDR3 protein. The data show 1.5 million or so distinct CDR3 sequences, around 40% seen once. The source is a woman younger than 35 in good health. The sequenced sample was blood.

The DNA for the CDR3 is TGCGCCACCTCGAGGGGGACAGCTAGTCTGATAGACTATGGCTACACCTTC. Translation gives CATSRGTASLIDYGYTF. The V and J genes are TRBV4-1 and TRBJ1-2; 7 nucleotides align to TRBD1. J gave up 3 bases and V 10 bases, and 20 bases lay outside the gene matches. There are 17 residues in the CDR3. CDR1 is MGHRA, CDR2 YSYEKL, per germline.